This passage covers 26 T cell receptor beta chains from one sample sequenced in a study of response to subunit inactivated influenza vaccine. TCRdb called the RT-PCR reads again in MiXCR, with one record for every CDR3 protein. The data hold under 200,000 distinct CDR3 sequences, with more than 10% observed a single time. The sample also formed part of further work on T cells expressing NK-cell markers. From that paper: cDNA encoding TCR beta was synthesized via 5'RACE template switching incorporating UMIs.

The sample consisted of CD8+ T cells sorted from PBMCs, taken 11 to 12 days after vaccination. All receptors derive from a man aged 50 to 59 who received an inactivated influenza vaccine.

CDR3 loop: CAISDPPGGSTDTQYF. The CDR3 DNA sequence: TGTGCCATCAGTGATCCGCCGGGCGGGAGCACAGATACGCAGTATTTT. The rearrangement uses TRBV10-3 and TRBJ2-3; possible D gene TRBD2, 5 bases. V lost 3 bases and J lost 0, with 13 bases in between. Per the germline V gene, CDR1 is ENHRY and CDR2 is SYGVKD. The CDR3 extends over 16 amino acids.

Ten or more counts support this clonotype. The gene calls are TRBV7-8 and TRBJ2-5, with D tentatively TRBD1 (6 bases). The germline CDR1 and CDR2 sequences are SGHVS and FQNEAQ. The length of the CDR3 is 14 residues. V lost 5 bases to trimming and J lost 9 bases, with 19 bases between them. CDR3 sequence reads: CASSGDIRAKAQYF. The CDR3 DNA sequence: TGTGCCAGCAGCGGGGACATTCGGGCCAAGGCCCAGTACTTC.

This clonotype appeared many times. V usage is TRBV29-1 and J usage is TRBJ2-4, with a weak D call TRBD2 (6 bases). The germline V gene has CDR1 SQVTM and CDR2 ANQGSEA. CDR3 length: 14 residues. Between the trimmed V and J ends, which lost 4 bases and 1 base, there was a span of 11 bases. In nucleotides, the CDR3 is TGCAGCGTTGTGGGGGAGGCGGCCAAAAACATTCAGTACTTC. Translated, it gives CSVVGEAAKNIQYF.

This clonotype was seen repeatedly, ten times or more. V gene TRBV7-9 combines with J gene TRBJ2-7, with D hard to call. The CDR3 is made up of 12 amino acids. V was trimmed by 4 bases and J by 7 bases, leaving 11 bases between them. The germline CDR1 and CDR2 sequences are SEHNR and FQNEAQ (reference sequence). The CDR3 reads CASSYSTLEQYF. Written as DNA, the CDR3 is TGTGCCAGCAGCTACTCCACCCTGGAGCAGTACTTC.

This sequence joins TRBV11-3 and TRBJ2-1; the match to TRBD2 covers 13 bases. With V trimmed by 4 bases and J by 4 bases, 4 bases remained unmatched. This CDR3 region has 16 residues. Germline V gene data show CDR1 as SGHNT and CDR2 as YENEEA. In nucleotides, the CDR3 is TGTGCCAGCAGCTCGACTAGCGGGGGGATATACAATGAGCAGTTCTTC. Amino acids: CASSSTSGGIYNEQFF.

The V and J genes are TRBV11-2 and TRBJ2-5; D may be TRBD2 (6 bases). With 3 bases removed from V and 2 bases from J, the gap between germline ends came to 19 bases. Per the germline V gene, CDR1 is SGHAT and CDR2 is FQNNGV. The CDR3 has 17 amino acids. CDR3 in amino acids: CASSLVGGMGGQETQYF. The CDR3 region has the DNA TGTGCCAGCAGCTTGGTTGGGGGGATGGGAGGTCAAGAGACCCAGTACTTC.

The J gene is TRBJ1-2, the V gene TRBV6-2 or TRBV6-3; D not certain. Germline CDR1 and CDR2: MNHEY and SVGEGT. The CDR3 extends over 14 amino acids. The germline V and J ends were trimmed by 2 bases and 0 bases, with 7 bases remaining between them. CDR3 amino acids: CASSYGQSNYGYTF. DNA for the CDR3: TGTGCCAGCAGTTACGGGCAGTCTAACTATGGCTACACCTTC.

The gene calls are TRBV12-3 or TRBV12-4 and TRBJ2-6; D might be TRBD2 (6 bases). The CDR3 sequence is 16 residues long. The V and J ends lost 4 bases and 4 bases respectively, with 14 bases between them. The CDR3 loop is CASSSRRVWGANVLTF. The CDR3 DNA sequence: TGTGCCAGCAGTTCCCGGAGGGTGTGGGGGGCCAACGTCCTGACTTTC.

This clonotype has only a few counts. This chain links TRBV10-3 with TRBJ2-6; 7 bases fit TRBD1. Losses at the gene ends were 6 bases for V and 0 bases for J; bases not matched to a gene: 8. The CDR3 covers 17 residues. Germline V gene data show CDR1 as ENHRY and CDR2 as SYGVKD. As DNA, the CDR3 is TGTGCCATCAGCGGACAGGATGGATTCTCTGGGGCCAACGTCCTGACTTTC. Translating gives CAISGQDGFSGANVLTF.

This sequence joins TRBV6-2 or TRBV6-3 and TRBJ2-1; the match to TRBD2 covers 8 bases. This CDR3 contains 14 residues. Losses at the gene ends were 8 bases for V and 4 bases for J; bases not matched to a gene: 7. CDR1 and CDR2 from the germline V gene are MNHEY and SVGEGT. CDR3 residues: CASGILAGYNEQFF. The DNA for the CDR3 is TGTGCCAGCGGCATATTAGCGGGATACAATGAGCAGTTCTTC.

The chain has TRBV30 and TRBJ2-7, with D tentatively TRBD2 (6 bases). There are 13 residues in the CDR3. CDR1 GTSNPN and CDR2 SVGIG come from the germline V gene (reference sequence). The V end was cut by 0 bases, the J end by 7 bases, with 13 bases between. The CDR3 coding sequence is TGTGCCTGGAGTGTAACGGGACTGGAGGAGCAGTACTTC. Its translation is CAWSVTGLEEQYF. Looking up the rest from reference TRBV30 and TRBJ2-7 gives the full variable domain: SQTIHQWPATLVQPVGSPLSLECTVEGTSNPNLYWYRQAAGRGLQLLFYSVGIGQISSEVPQNLSASRPQDRQFILSSKKLLLSDSGFYLCAWSVTGLEEQYFGPGTRLTVT.

The V and J genes are TRBV4-2 and TRBJ1-6; TRBD1 matches 8 bases. The germline V gene has CDR1 LGHNA and CDR2 YNFKEQ. The CDR3 extends over 17 amino acids. Trimming at V came to 0 bases and at J to 10 bases, leaving 11 bases not matched to a gene. The CDR3 is CASSQDSTGALSSPLHF. The CDR3 nucleotides read TGTGCCAGCAGCCAAGATTCGACAGGGGCCCTTAGCTCACCCCTCCACTTT.

Only a few counts were recorded for this clonotype. This rearrangement joins TRBV2 to TRBJ2-2; 14 bases match TRBD2. J gave up 8 bases and V 5 bases, and 7 bases lay outside the gene matches. CDR1 SNHLY and CDR2 FYNNEI come from the germline V gene. CDR3 length: 16 amino acids. CDR3 DNA: TGTGCCAGCAGTCCTCCGGGACTAGCGGGGGTTGGGGAGCTGTTTTTT. It encodes CASSPPGLAGVGELFF.

The genes are TRBV20-1 and TRBJ2-1; TRBD2 matches at 8 bases. V trimming: 6 bases; J trimming: 8 bases; junction bases outside the gene matches: 12. The germline gives CDR1 DFQATT, CDR2 SNEGSKA (reference sequence). The CDR3 is made up of 14 amino acids. CDR3 nucleotide sequence: TGCAGTGCGGTCGGACTAGCTTTATCCCATGAGCAGTTCTTC. Protein product: CSAVGLALSHEQFF.

This sequence joins TRBV5-1 and TRBJ2-7, with 7 bases identical to TRBD1. The V gene's germline CDR1 is SGHRS and CDR2 YFSETQ. V was clipped by 0 bases and J by 3 bases; unmatched bases: 3. The CDR3 extends over 14 amino acids. CDR3 amino acids: CASSLGPGGYEQYF. CDR3 in DNA: TGCGCCAGCAGCTTGGGGCCAGGGGGCTACGAGCAGTACTTC.

In this sample, this clonotype turned up a few times. The rearrangement links TRBV29-1 to TRBJ2-7, with D tentatively TRBD2 (5 bases). The V gene lost 8 bases and the J gene lost 0 bases, with 14 bases spanning the gap. CDR1 and CDR2 from the germline V gene are SQVTM and ANQGSEA. The CDR3 runs 13 residues. The CDR3 sequence: CSTLTGSSYEQYF. CDR3 coding DNA: TGCAGCACGCTCACGGGAAGCTCCTACGAGCAGTACTTC.

This clonotype was observed at least ten times. The chain carries TRBV24-1 and TRBJ1-2; 7 bases match TRBD1. V shed 2 bases and J 9 bases; nucleotides not matched to a gene: 2. The CDR3 covers 12 residues. CDR1 and CDR2 (germline): KGHDR, SFDVKD. DNA of the CDR3: TGTGCCACCAGTGATTGGACAGGAAGCTACACCTTC. Translated: CATSDWTGSYTF.

The chain is built from TRBV10-3 and TRBJ2-2; 9 nucleotides line up with TRBD1. After removal of 10 bases from V and 4 bases from J, the junction contained 7 bases not matched to a gene. Germline V gene lookup returns CDR1 ENHRY and CDR2 SYGVKD. The CDR3 totals 14 residues. DNA for the CDR3: TGTGCCAACCGGGACAGGGAAGGCACCGGGGAGCTGTTTTTT. Protein: CANRDREGTGELFF.

The chain is built from TRBV29-1 and TRBJ2-5; D is undetermined. The CDR3 loop spans 11 amino acids. Trimming cost V 5 bases and J 2 bases, with 6 bases left between them. Germline-derived CDR1 and CDR2 are SQVTM and ANQGSEA. The CDR3 reads CSVKQQETQYF. CDR3 DNA sequence: TGCAGCGTTAAACAACAAGAGACCCAGTACTTC.

This clonotype was recorded at least ten times. V usage is TRBV7-9 and J usage is TRBJ2-4, with D maybe TRBD1 (6 bases). V was trimmed by 1 base and J by 8 bases, leaving 12 bases between them. Germline V gene lookup returns CDR1 SEHNR and CDR2 FQNEAQ (reference sequence). The length of the CDR3 is 14 residues. This chain's CDR3 is CASSLDAGVHIQYF. Written as DNA, the CDR3 is TGTGCCAGCAGCTTAGATGCAGGGGTGCACATTCAGTACTTC.

This clonotype appeared a few times. V and J are TRBV7-9 and TRBJ2-3; D is perhaps TRBD1 (5 bases). The CDR3 sequence is 15 residues long. Germline CDR1 SEHNR, CDR2 FQNEAQ (reference sequence). Deletions cut 5 bases from V and 5 bases from J, with 17 bases between. CDR3 in amino acids: CASSPSAGQGDTQYF. In DNA form, the CDR3 reads TGTGCCAGCAGCCCGAGTGCCGGGCAGGGAGATACGCAGTATTTT.

The table lists this clonotype with a few counts. The rearrangement joins TRBV6-2 or TRBV6-3 to TRBJ2-5, with D possibly matching TRBD2 (6 bases). The CDR3 has 16 residues. V lost 2 bases and J 5 bases, leaving 18 bases between the germline ends. Germline assignment: CDR1 MNHEY and CDR2 SVGEGT. CDR3 in DNA: TGTGCCAGCAGTTACAGGACGCCTATCGGAGGGGAGACCCAGTACTTC. Its translation is CASSYRTPIGGETQYF.

V gene TRBV10-2 combines with J gene TRBJ2-4, with TRBD1 matching over 9 bases. The CDR3 is made up of 16 amino acids. Trimming cost V 5 bases and J 5 bases; bases outside gene matches: 10. CDR1 WSHSY and CDR2 SAAADI come from the germline V gene. CDR3 protein: CASSRTPGQGENIQYF. The CDR3 region has the DNA TGCGCCAGCAGTCGGACTCCGGGACAGGGCGAAAACATTCAGTACTTC.

This chain connects TRBV7-8 to TRBJ2-1; 8 nucleotides line up with TRBD2. J gave up 8 bases and V 2 bases, and 5 bases lay outside the gene matches. This CDR3 has 14 amino acids. The germline V gene encodes CDR1 SGHVS and CDR2 FQNEAQ. The CDR3 DNA reads TGTGCCAGCAGCTTAAGCGGGGGCAGCGATGAGCAGTTCTTC. Translating it yields CASSLSGGSDEQFF. Filled out from reference TRBV7-8 and TRBJ2-1, the complete variable domain reads GAGVSQSPRYKVAKRGQDVALRCDPISGHVSLFWYQQALGQGPEFLTYFQNEAQLDKSGLPSDRFFAERPEGSVSTLKIQRTQQEDSAVYLCASSLSGGSDEQFFGPGTRLTVL.

The table lists this clonotype with a few counts. The chain combines TRBV20-1 with TRBJ2-1; D perhaps matches TRBD1 (6 bases). CDR3 length equals 14 residues. The germline V and J ends were trimmed by 1 base and 3 bases, with 10 bases remaining between them. The germline V gene has CDR1 DFQATT and CDR2 SNEGSKA (reference sequence). CDR3 region: CSARVGGNYNEQFF. The CDR3 nucleotides are TGCAGTGCTAGAGTAGGGGGTAACTACAATGAGCAGTTCTTC.

This clonotype was observed a few times. The genes are TRBV19 and TRBJ2-1; TRBD2 agrees at 13 bases. CDR1 and CDR2 from the germline V gene are LNHDA and SQIVND (reference sequence). The CDR3 runs to 16 residues. Trimming took 5 bases from V and 8 from J; bases not matched to a gene: 9. Here the CDR3 DNA reads TGTGCCAGTAGTCCCCTAGGACTAGCGGGAGTCGATGAGCAGTTCTTC. Amino acid sequence: CASSPLGLAGVDEQFF.